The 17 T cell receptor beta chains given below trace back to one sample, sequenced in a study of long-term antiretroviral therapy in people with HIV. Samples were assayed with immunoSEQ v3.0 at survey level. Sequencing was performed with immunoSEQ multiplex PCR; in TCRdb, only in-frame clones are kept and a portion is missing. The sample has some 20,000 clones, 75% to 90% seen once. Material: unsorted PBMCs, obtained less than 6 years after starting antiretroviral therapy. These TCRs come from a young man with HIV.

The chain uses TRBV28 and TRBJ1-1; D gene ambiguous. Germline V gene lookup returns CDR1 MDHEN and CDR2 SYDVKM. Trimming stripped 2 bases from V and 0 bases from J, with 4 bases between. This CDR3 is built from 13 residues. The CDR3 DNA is TGTGCCAGCAGTTTAAACGTGAACACTGAAGCTTTCTTT. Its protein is CASSLNVNTEAFF. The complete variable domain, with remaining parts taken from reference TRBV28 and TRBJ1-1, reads DVKVTQSSRYLVKRTGEKVFLECVQDMDHENMFWYRQDPGLGLRLIYFSYDVKMKEKGDIPEGYSVSREKKERFSLILESASTNQTSMYLCASSLNVNTEAFFGQGTRLTVV.

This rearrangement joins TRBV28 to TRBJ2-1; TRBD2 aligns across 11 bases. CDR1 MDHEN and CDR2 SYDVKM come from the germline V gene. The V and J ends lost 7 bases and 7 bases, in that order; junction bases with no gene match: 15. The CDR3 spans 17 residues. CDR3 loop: CASTRDRASGRLNEQFF. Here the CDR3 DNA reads TGTGCCAGCACGAGGGATCGGGCTAGCGGGAGGTTGAATGAGCAGTTCTTC. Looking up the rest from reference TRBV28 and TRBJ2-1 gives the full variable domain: DVKVTQSSRYLVKRTGEKVFLECVQDMDHENMFWYRQDPGLGLRLIYFSYDVKMKEKGDIPEGYSVSREKKERFSLILESASTNQTSMYLCASTRDRASGRLNEQFFGPGTRLTVL.

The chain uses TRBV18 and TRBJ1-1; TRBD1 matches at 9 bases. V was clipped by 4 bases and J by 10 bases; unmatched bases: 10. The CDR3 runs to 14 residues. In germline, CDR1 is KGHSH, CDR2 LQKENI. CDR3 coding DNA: TGTGCCAGCTCACAAGACAGGGGGGCTTTGGTAGCTTTCTTT. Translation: CASSQDRGALVAFF. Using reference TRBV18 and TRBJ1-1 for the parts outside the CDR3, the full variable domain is NAGVMQNPRHLVRRRGQEARLRCSPMKGHSHVYWYRQLPEEGLKFMVYLQKENIIDESGMPKERFSAEFPKEGPSILRIQQVVRGDSAAYFCASSQDRGALVAFFGQGTRLTVV.

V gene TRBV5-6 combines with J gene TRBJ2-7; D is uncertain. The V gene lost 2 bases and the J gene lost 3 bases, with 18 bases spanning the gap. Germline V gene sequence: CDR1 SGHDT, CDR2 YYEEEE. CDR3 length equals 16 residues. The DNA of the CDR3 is TGTGCCAGCAGCTTAATCTGGGGTCTCGCTTTCTACGAGCAGTACTTC. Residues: CASSLIWGLAFYEQYF.

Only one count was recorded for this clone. CDR3 protein: CASSLAGRNFVYEQFF. DNA for the CDR3: TGTGCCAGCAGCTTAGCCGGGAGAAATTTCGTGTATGAGCAGTTCTTC. V usage is TRBV7-8 and J usage is TRBJ2-1; D might be TRBD2 (6 bases). Germline loops: CDR1 SGHVS, CDR2 FQNEAQ. The CDR3 is made up of 16 amino acids. Trimming removed 0 bases at V and 8 bases at J, with 17 bases between. The full variable domain, its missing parts supplied by reference TRBV7-8 and TRBJ2-1, is GAGVSQSPRYKVAKRGQDVALRCDPISGHVSLFWYQQALGQGPEFLTYFQNEAQLDKSGLPSDRFFAERPEGSVSTLKIQRTQQEDSAVYLCASSLAGRNFVYEQFFGPGTRLTVL.

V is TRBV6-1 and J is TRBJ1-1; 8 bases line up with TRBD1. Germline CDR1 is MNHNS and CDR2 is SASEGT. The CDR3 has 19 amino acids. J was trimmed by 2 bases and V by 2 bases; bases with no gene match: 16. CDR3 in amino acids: CASSEPYNGQGRINTEAFF. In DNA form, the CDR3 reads TGTGCCAGCAGTGAACCATATAATGGACAGGGTCGGATAAACACTGAAGCTTTCTTT.

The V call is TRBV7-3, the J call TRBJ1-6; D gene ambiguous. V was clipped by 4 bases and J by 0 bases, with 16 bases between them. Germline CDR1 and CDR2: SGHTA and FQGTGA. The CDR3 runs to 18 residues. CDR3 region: CASSSGASGSSYNSPLHF. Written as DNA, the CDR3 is TGTGCCAGCAGCTCGGGCGCCTCCGGTTCCTCCTATAATTCACCCCTCCACTTT. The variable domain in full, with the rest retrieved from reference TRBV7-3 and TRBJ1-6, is GAGVSQTPSNKVTEKGKYVELRCDPISGHTALYWYRQSLGQGPEFLIYFQGTGAADDSGLPNDRFFAVRPEGSVSTLKIQRTERGDSAVYLCASSSGASGSSYNSPLHFGNGTRLTVT.

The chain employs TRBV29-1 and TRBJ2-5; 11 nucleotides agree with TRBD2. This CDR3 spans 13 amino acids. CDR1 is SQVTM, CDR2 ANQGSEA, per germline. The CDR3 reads CSDGTSGPSAQYF. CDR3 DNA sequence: TGCAGTGATGGGACTAGCGGCCCGTCGGCCCAGTACTTC. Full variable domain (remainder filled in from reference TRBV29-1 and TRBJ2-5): SAVISQKPSRDICQRGTSLTIQCQVDSQVTMMFWYRQQPGQSLTLIATANQGSEATYESGFVIDKFPISRPNLTFSTLTVSNMSPEDSSIYLCSDGTSGPSAQYFGPGTRLLVL.

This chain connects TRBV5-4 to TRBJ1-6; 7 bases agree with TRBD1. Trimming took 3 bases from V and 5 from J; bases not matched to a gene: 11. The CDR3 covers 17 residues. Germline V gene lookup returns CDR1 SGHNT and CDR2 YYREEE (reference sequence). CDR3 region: CASSSLPTGYDNSPLHF. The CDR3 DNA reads TGTGCCAGCAGCTCATTACCGACAGGGTACGATAATTCACCCCTCCACTTT.

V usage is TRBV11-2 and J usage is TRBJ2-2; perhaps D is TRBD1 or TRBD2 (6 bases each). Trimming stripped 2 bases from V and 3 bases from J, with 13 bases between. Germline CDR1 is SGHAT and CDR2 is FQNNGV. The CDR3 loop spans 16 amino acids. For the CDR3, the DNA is TGTGCCAGCAGCTTACCCGCAGGGGAGGACACCGGGGAGCTGTTTTTT. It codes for CASSLPAGEDTGELFF. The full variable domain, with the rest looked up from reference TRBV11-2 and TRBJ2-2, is EAGVAQSPRYKIIEKRQSVAFWCNPISGHATLYWYQQILGQGPKLLIQFQNNGVVDDSQLPKDRFSAERLKGVDSTLKIQPAKLEDSAVYLCASSLPAGEDTGELFFGEGSRLTVL.

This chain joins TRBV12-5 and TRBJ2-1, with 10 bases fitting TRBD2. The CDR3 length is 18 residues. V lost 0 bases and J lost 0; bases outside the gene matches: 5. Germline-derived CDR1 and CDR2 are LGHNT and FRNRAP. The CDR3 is CASGLVQAGGSSYNEQFF. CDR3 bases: TGTGCTAGTGGTTTGGTACAAGCGGGAGGGAGCTCCTACAATGAGCAGTTCTTC. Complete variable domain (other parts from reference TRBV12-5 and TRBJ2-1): DARVTQTPRHKVTEMGQEVTMRCQPILGHNTVFWYRQTMMQGLELLAYFRNRAPLDDSGMPKDRFSAEMPDATLATLKIQPSEPRDSAVYFCASGLVQAGGSSYNEQFFGPGTRLTVL.

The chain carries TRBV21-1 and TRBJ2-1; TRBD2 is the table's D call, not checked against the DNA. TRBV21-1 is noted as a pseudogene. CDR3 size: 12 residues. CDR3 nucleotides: TGTGCCAGCCGGAGGGCCTACAATGAGCAGTTCTTC. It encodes CASRRAYNEQFF.

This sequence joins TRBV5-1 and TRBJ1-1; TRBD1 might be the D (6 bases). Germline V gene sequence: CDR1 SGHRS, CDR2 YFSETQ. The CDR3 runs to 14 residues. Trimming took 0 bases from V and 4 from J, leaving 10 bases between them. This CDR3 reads CASSLGGAVTEAFF. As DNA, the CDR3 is TGCGCCAGCAGCTTGGGGGGGGCTGTCACTGAAGCTTTCTTT. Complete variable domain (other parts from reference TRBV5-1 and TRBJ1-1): KAGVTQTPRYLIKTRGQQVTLSCSPISGHRSVSWYQQTPGQGLQFLFEYFSETQRNKGNFPGRFSGRQFSNSRSEMNVSTLELGDSALYLCASSLGGAVTEAFFGQGTRLTVV.

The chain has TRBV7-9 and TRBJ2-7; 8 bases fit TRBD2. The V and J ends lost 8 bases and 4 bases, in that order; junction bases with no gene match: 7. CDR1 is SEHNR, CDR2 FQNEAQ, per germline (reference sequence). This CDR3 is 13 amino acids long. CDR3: CASGIAGPYEQYF. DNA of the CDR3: TGTGCCAGCGGAATAGCGGGGCCATACGAGCAGTACTTC.

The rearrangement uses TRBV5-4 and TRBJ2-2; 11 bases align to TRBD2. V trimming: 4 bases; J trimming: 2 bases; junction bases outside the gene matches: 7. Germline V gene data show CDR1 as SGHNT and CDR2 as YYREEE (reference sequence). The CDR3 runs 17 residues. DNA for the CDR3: TGTGCCAGCAGCCCACGTAGCGGGGGGGTCAACACCGGGGAGCTGTTTTTT. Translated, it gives CASSPRSGGVNTGELFF.

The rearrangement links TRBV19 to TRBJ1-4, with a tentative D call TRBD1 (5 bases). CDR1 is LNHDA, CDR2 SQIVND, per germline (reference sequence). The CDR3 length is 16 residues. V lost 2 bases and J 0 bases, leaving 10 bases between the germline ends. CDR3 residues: CASSILRGATNEKLFF. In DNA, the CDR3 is TGTGCCAGTAGTATACTGCGGGGCGCAACTAATGAAAAACTGTTTTTT.

The DNA for the CDR3 is TGTGCCAGCAGCCCCAGGCCCCTCGGAGCGGGGGGCTCCTACGAGCAGTACTTC. It specifies CASSPRPLGAGGSYEQYF. The chain links TRBV7-2 to TRBJ2-7; 9 nucleotides align to TRBD2. CDR3 length equals 18 residues. Losses at the gene ends were 5 bases for V and 0 bases for J; bases not matched to a gene: 14. Per the germline V gene, CDR1 is SGHTA and CDR2 is FQGNSA.